The 22 T cell receptor beta chains below were found in one sample sequenced in a study of blood T cell repertoires in COVID-19. The repertoire was sequenced with immunoSEQ multiplex PCR; TCRdb's copy has only in-frame clones and lacks some. The sample holds roughly 150,000 clones, 75% to 90% seen once. The sequenced material came from peripheral blood. All receptors come from a man aged 55 to 70 with acute or convalescent COVID-19.

This clone was observed a handful of times. The V gene is TRBV4-1, the J gene TRBJ1-2; D unresolved. V was shortened by 0 bases and J by 5 bases, with 13 bases between the two germline ends. The germline CDR1 and CDR2 sequences are MGHRA and YSYEKL. The CDR3 runs to 15 residues. The CDR3 sequence is CASSQDSAGYYGYTF. The CDR3 DNA sequence: TGCGCCAGCAGCCAAGATTCGGCAGGCTATTATGGCTACACCTTC.

The chain joins TRBV3-1 (or the pseudogene TRBV3-2) to TRBJ1-1; 8 nucleotides agree with TRBD1. V was pared by 4 bases and J by 6 bases, with 4 bases of the junction left unmatched. Germline values: CDR1 LGHDT, CDR2 YNNKEL (reference sequence). CDR3 length equals 13 residues. CDR3 amino acids: CASSLQGAPEAFF. DNA for the CDR3: TGTGCCAGCAGCCTCCAGGGGGCCCCTGAAGCTTTCTTT.

DNA of the CDR3: TGTGCCAGCAGCTTAGTAGGGGCTAAAGATACGCAGTATTTT. Translating gives CASSLVGAKDTQYF. The chain uses TRBV7-9 and TRBJ2-3; D might be TRBD1 (5 bases). CDR3 length: 14 residues. V lost 1 base and J 5 bases, leaving 10 bases between the germline ends. CDR1 is SEHNR, CDR2 FQNEAQ, per germline (reference sequence).

The V and J genes are TRBV1 and TRBJ2-1; the table gives TRBD1 as D, unverified against the DNA. TRBV1 is a documented pseudogene. The CDR3 is 21 residues long. Here the CDR3 DNA reads TGCACCAGCAGCCAAGAAGTAAGGACAGGGATCTCGTGGCCGGGACCCAATGAGCAGTTCTTC. It codes for CTSSQEVRTGISWPGPNEQFF.

The genes are TRBV27 and TRBJ1-6, with 7 nucleotides matching TRBD1. V lost 5 bases and J lost 5; bases outside the gene matches: 3. The CDR3 has 14 residues. Germline V gene sequence: CDR1 MNHEY, CDR2 SMNVEV (reference sequence). The DNA for the CDR3 is TGTGCCAGCAGTCCAGACAGGGATAATTCACCCCTCCACTTT. Amino acids: CASSPDRDNSPLHF.

The CDR3 DNA reads as TGTGCCAGCAGCCCCCGGACAGGGGTACAAGAGACCCAGTACTTC. Its protein is CASSPRTGVQETQYF. The J gene is TRBJ2-5, the V gene TRBV7-9, with 9 bases lining up with TRBD1. With V trimmed by 5 bases and J by 2 bases, 6 bases remained unmatched. CDR3 length equals 15 residues. Germline lookup yields CDR1 SEHNR and CDR2 FQNEAQ (reference sequence). Combining the CDR3 with reference TRBV7-9 and TRBJ2-5 gives the whole variable domain DTGVSQNPRHKITKRGQNVTFRCDPISEHNRLYWYRQTLGQGPEFLTYFQNEAQLEKSRLLSDRFSAERPKGSFSTLEIQRTEQGDSAMYLCASSPRTGVQETQYFGPGTRLLVL.

This clone was detected only a few times. The J gene is TRBJ1-1, the V gene TRBV5-6; possibly TRBD1 for D (5 bases). V was clipped by 7 bases and J by 1 base, with 11 bases between them. This CDR3 spans 13 amino acids. Germline CDR1 is SGHDT and CDR2 is YYEEEE. The CDR3 loop reads CASWGPRNTEAFF. For the CDR3, the DNA is TGTGCCAGCTGGGGCCCCCGGAACACTGAAGCTTTCTTT.

This clone was observed once. The J gene is TRBJ2-7, the V gene TRBV27; no firm D call. V was clipped by 5 bases and J by 0 bases, with 11 bases between them. Germline V gene sequence: CDR1 MNHEY, CDR2 SMNVEV (reference sequence). There are 14 residues in the CDR3. CDR3 DNA sequence: TGTGCCAGCAGTAGGAGCGCCAACTCCTACGAGCAGTACTTC. Amino acids: CASSRSANSYEQYF.

V is TRBV4-3 and J is TRBJ1-4; 8 bases fit TRBD1. The ends lost 3 bases at V and 8 bases at J; junction bases unmatched: 11. Germline loops: CDR1 LGHNA, CDR2 YSLEER. The CDR3 runs to 16 residues. CDR3 loop: CASSQEVRGREEKLFF. CDR3 DNA: TGCGCCAGCAGCCAGGAGGTCAGGGGGCGAGAAGAAAAACTGTTTTTT.

This chain connects TRBV12-5 to TRBJ2-5; D perhaps matches TRBD1 (5 bases). CDR1 is LGHNT, CDR2 FRNRAP, per germline. V was pared by 6 bases and J by 1 base, with 9 bases between. The CDR3 length is 13 residues. CDR3 coding DNA: TGTGCTAGTGGCCCGGACACCCAAGAGACCCAGTACTTC. Protein product: CASGPDTQETQYF.

The rearrangement joins TRBV12-3 or TRBV12-4 to TRBJ2-5, with 9 bases fitting TRBD1. CDR3 size: 13 residues. V gave up 7 bases and J gave up 3 bases; unmatched junction bases: 3. CDR3 nucleotides: TGTGCCAGCACCTGGACAGGGGAAGAGACCCAGTACTTC. It yields the protein CASTWTGEETQYF.

J is TRBJ2-7 and V is TRBV2; 7 bases fit TRBD2. The V segment lost 7 bases and the J segment 4 bases; nucleotides outside the gene matches: 7. The CDR3 consists of 13 residues. Germline V gene data show CDR1 as SNHLY and CDR2 as FYNNEI. In DNA form, the CDR3 reads TGTGCCAGCAAGACGGGACTACCTTACGAGCAGTACTTC. Its protein product is CASKTGLPYEQYF.

The chain recombines TRBV11-2 with TRBJ1-5; TRBD1 might be the D (6 bases). There are 15 residues in the CDR3. The germline V gene encodes CDR1 SGHAT and CDR2 FQNNGV. V shed 4 bases and J shed 7 bases, with 17 bases lying between them. CDR3 sequence: CASSYIRGGGQPQHF. The CDR3, as DNA: TGTGCCAGCAGCTATATTAGAGGGGGAGGGCAGCCCCAGCATTTT.

This sequence joins TRBV7-2 and TRBJ2-3; 8 nucleotides match TRBD1. Unmatched junction bases numbered 6, after V lost 5 bases and J lost 5 bases. The germline V gene has CDR1 SGHTA and CDR2 FQGNSA. The CDR3 has 14 amino acids. CDR3 amino acids: CASSPSTGVDTQYF. As DNA, the CDR3 is TGTGCCAGCAGCCCGTCGACAGGGGTAGATACGCAGTATTTT.

This rearrangement joins TRBV11-2 to TRBJ2-1; 11 bases fit TRBD1. V trimming: 5 bases; J trimming: 9 bases; junction bases outside the gene matches: 12. Germline assignment: CDR1 SGHAT and CDR2 FQNNGV. The CDR3 consists of 16 residues. The CDR3 reads CASSSIKGQGAGEQFF. The CDR3 coding sequence is TGTGCCAGCAGCAGTATAAAAGGACAGGGGGCAGGTGAGCAGTTCTTC.

This chain links TRBV19 with TRBJ2-1; 14 nucleotides match TRBD2. The germline gives CDR1 LNHDA, CDR2 SQIVND (reference sequence). The J segment lost 4 bases and the V segment lost 6 bases, leaving 8 bases of the junction unmatched. The CDR3 loop spans 17 amino acids. As DNA, the CDR3 is TGTGCCAGTAGCCGACTAGCGGGAGGGCCAAATTACAATGAGCAGTTCTTC. The encoded protein is CASSRLAGGPNYNEQFF.

This clone was seen a single time. The genes are TRBV5-1 and TRBJ2-3, with 9 bases matching TRBD2. The CDR3 extends over 14 amino acids. Germline CDR1 reads SGHRS; CDR2 reads YFSETQ. V trimming: 4 bases; J trimming: 5 bases; junction bases outside the gene matches: 5. The CDR3 coding sequence is TGCGCCAGCAGCGTAGCGGGAGTAGGAGATACGCAGTATTTT. Protein sequence: CASSVAGVGDTQYF.

The count of this clone is one. J is TRBJ2-7 and V is TRBV2; the D gene is possibly TRBD1 (6 bases). Trimming took off 5 bases at V and 0 bases at J, with 11 bases between the two ends. The CDR3 contains 14 residues. Germline CDR1 is SNHLY and CDR2 is FYNNEI. CDR3: CASSRDKTSYEQYF. CDR3 nucleotide sequence: TGTGCCAGCAGTCGGGACAAAACCTCCTACGAGCAGTACTTC.

The rearrangement uses TRBV2 and TRBJ1-1; D might be TRBD1 (5 bases). Germline V gene sequence: CDR1 SNHLY, CDR2 FYNNEI. The CDR3 totals 14 residues. The V end lost 6 bases, the J end lost 3 bases, and 14 bases lay between the germline ends. CDR3 nucleotides: TGTGCCAGCAGGAGCGACAGTATAGACACTGAAGCTTTCTTT. It codes for CASRSDSIDTEAFF. Full variable domain (missing parts from reference TRBV2 and TRBJ1-1): EPEVTQTPSHQVTQMGQEVILRCVPISNHLYFYWYRQILGQKVEFLVSFYNNEISEKSEIFDDQFSVERPDGSNFTLKIRSTKLEDSAMYFCASRSDSIDTEAFFGQGTRLTVV.

This clone occurred a few times. This chain joins TRBV5-1 and TRBJ2-2; D call uncertain. The CDR3 extends over 14 amino acids. Germline V CDR1 and CDR2: SGHRS, YFSETQ. V dropped 4 bases and J dropped 5 bases, with 12 bases sitting between them. The CDR3 region has the DNA TGCGCCAGCAGCAACTCGTTACAGACCGGGGAGCTGTTTTTT. Protein: CASSNSLQTGELFF.

The chain couples TRBV7-3 to TRBJ2-1; 10 positions match TRBD2. Unmatched junction bases numbered 3, after V lost 3 bases and J lost 1 base. Germline V gives CDR1 SGHTA, CDR2 FQGTGA. CDR3 length: 16 amino acids. The CDR3 loop reads CASSLRTSGSYNEQFF. The CDR3 DNA is TGTGCCAGCAGCTTGAGGACTAGCGGATCCTACAATGAGCAGTTCTTC.

This clone was counted a few times. The CDR3 loop reads CASSILRGPGQKNTEAFF. The DNA for the CDR3 is TGTGCCAGTAGTATCTTGAGGGGACCGGGACAGAAGAACACTGAAGCTTTCTTT. The chain combines TRBV19 with TRBJ1-1; 7 nucleotides agree with TRBD1. Germline V gene data show CDR1 as LNHDA and CDR2 as SQIVND (reference sequence). The CDR3 extends over 18 amino acids. V dropped 3 bases and J dropped 1; count of bases not matched to a gene: 14.